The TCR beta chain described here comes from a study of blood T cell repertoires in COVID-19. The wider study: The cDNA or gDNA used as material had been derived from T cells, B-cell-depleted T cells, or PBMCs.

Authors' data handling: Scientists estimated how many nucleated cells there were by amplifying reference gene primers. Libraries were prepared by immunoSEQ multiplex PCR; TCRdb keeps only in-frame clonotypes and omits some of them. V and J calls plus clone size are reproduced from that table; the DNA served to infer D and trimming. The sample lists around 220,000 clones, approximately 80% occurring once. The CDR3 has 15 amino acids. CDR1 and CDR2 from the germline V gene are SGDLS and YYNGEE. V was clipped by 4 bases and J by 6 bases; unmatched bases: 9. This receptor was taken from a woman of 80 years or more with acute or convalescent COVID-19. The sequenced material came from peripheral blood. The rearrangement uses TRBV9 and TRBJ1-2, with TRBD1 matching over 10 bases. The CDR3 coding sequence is TGTGCCAGCAGCCCTCGGGACAGGGGTTTCAATGGCTACACCTTC. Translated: CASSPRDRGFNGYTF.